This T cell receptor (beta chain) was profiled in a study of cytomegalovirus exposure and HLA in healthy donors. Study conclusions and caveats: A later analysis revealed that TCR association rates differed between HLA loci, peaking at DRB1 and bottoming out at HLA-C. Presence/absence analyses rested on an assumption that sequencing depth was roughly uniform across donors. CMV antigen specificity of three CMV-associated chains was confirmed in vitro. A list of around 160 TCR beta chains associated with cytomegalovirus was given.

In the case of this clone: Its antigen is not known.

Both 60 Vbeta primers and 13 Jbeta primers went into the PCR. The data were produced by immunoSEQ multiplex PCR, yet TCRdb's version contains in-frame clones alone and is incomplete. The sample yields 130,000 or so clones, around 73% seen once. Sequenced sample: PBMCs. This clonotype was obtained from a female donor in good health and CMV-seronegative.

The CDR3 is CARSRCRGNGSPLHF. In nucleotides, the CDR3 is TGTGCCAGAAGCCGCTGTAGGGGCAATGGATCACCCCTCCACTTT. The chain is built from TRBV5-3 and TRBJ1-6, with D maybe TRBD1 (5 bases). TRBV5-3 is labeled an ORF, and its function is uncertain. The CDR3 contains 15 residues. Deletions cut 4 bases from V and 10 bases from J, with 18 bases between.